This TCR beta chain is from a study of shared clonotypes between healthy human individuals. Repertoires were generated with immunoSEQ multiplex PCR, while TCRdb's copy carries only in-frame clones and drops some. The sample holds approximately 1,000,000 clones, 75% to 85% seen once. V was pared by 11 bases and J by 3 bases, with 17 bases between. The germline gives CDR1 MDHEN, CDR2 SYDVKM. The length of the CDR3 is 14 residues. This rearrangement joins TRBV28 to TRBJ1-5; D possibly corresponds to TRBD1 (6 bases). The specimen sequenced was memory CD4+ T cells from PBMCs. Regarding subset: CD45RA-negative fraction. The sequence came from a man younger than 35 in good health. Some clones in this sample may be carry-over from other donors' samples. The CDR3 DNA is TGTGCCTATGGAGGACAGCGACTCAATCAGCCCCAGCATTTT. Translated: CAYGGQRLNQPQHF.